The entry below describes one T cell receptor beta chain. Its cognate antigen has yet to be identified. One base away there is no much larger clone; base qualities are not given. In the prospective study, participants were 18 to 89 years old, resided in about two dozen geographic areas of the United States, and were enrolled through a virtual design. In the prospective study, participants were assigned to cohorts based on the clinical history participants reported in a screening survey and a study questionnaire. Recovered participants in ImmuneRACE Cohort 3 were defined as having two consecutive negative NP/OP PCR tests, clearance from a healthcare professional, or resolution of symptoms. Mobile phlebotomists in the prospective study collected whole blood, serum and a nasopharyngeal or oropharyngeal swab from every participant. Prospective study participants could optionally give additional blood draws and questionnaires over an approximately two-month period. Before DNA extraction, prospective study blood samples were shipped either frozen or at room temperature.

From the germline V gene, CDR1 is MNHEY and CDR2 is SVGAGI. The CDR3 contains 13 residues, cysteine and phenylalanine counted. The read is trimmed to its CDR3 DNA, 39 bases read in frame from base 1. The trim is 6 bases for V and 8 bases for J, with a gap of 11 bases between the germline ends. TCRbeta CDR3 regions were amplified from genomic DNA using the immunoSEQ Assay, a bias-controlled multiplex PCR. The study's processing was this. The number of nucleated cells in each sample was estimated from the amplification of reference gene primers within the assay. To quantify the absolute abundance of each unique TCRbeta CDR3 rearrangement, sequence reads were collapsed and filtered. Productive Simpson clonality was computed per sample as the square root of Simpson's diversity index over productive rearrangements. Sourced from immuneACCESS, this table was stored by TCRdb with only in-frame sequences that have V and J called. A share of the clones is absent; for the studies checked, an unresolved V gene accounts for under half, and the remainder has no known explanation. V and J calls and clone size are copied from that table; D and trimming were computed from the DNA. For this sample the table gives around 250,000 clones, of which 65% to 90% were detected only once. Around a sixth of the sample is held by the ten biggest clonotypes.

The sample comes from a study of blood T cell repertoires in COVID-19 (TCRdb year 2020). Notes on the research overall: Collaborator samples came from the United States, Italy and Spain and covered acute and convalescent phases of COVID-19. The prospective study material was composed of cDNA or gDNA derived from T cells, B-cell-depleted T cells, or PBMCs. The dataset comprised deeply sampled blood TCRbeta repertoires from subjects exposed to, actively infected with, or recovered from COVID-19. The repertoires were released in a freely available public database intended as a resource for research on the immune response to SARS-CoV-2. The samples were drawn from two sources: the first 160 participants of the ongoing ImmuneRACE study, and some 1,300 subjects contributed by 6 global collaborators. The sample metadata nearly always contained a de-identified subject ID, COVID-19 status, age in years and sex. Where HLA class I and class II types were available, the types were taken from metadata supplied by the sample provider, not from assay-based typing. The research as a whole found: The amount of clinical and demographic metadata varied by source and participant and was provided uncurated.

The sequence links TRBV6-5 to TRBJ1-6; a weak D assignment points to TRBD1 (5 bases agree). The sample comprised PBMCs or T cells enriched from blood (not recorded which). The clonotype comes from a man aged 18 to 30 who had recovered from COVID-19. The nucleotide sequence is TGTGCCAGCAGGCAGGGTTCCGATTCACCCCTCCACTTT. It is translated as CASRQGSDSPLHF.